This TCR beta chain was found in a study of T cells after yellow fever vaccination. Study observations and caveats: Highly abundant clonotypes carried over from the bulk population could end up in FACS-sorted repertoires as contaminants. Booster sampling recovered most clones from primary vaccination (approximately 96% CD4, approximately 90% CD8).

The CDR3 length is 15 residues. V was clipped by 1 base and J by 6 bases, with 14 bases between them. The V gene's germline CDR1 is SGDLS and CDR2 YYNGEE. In regard to this clonotype: No antigen is known for it.

TCRdb fed the 5' RACE reads into MiXCR, producing one record per CDR3 protein. The sample shows over 100,000 distinct CDR3 sequences, approximately 8.4% of them seen only once. The chain couples TRBV9 to TRBJ2-1; D possibly corresponds to TRBD1 (6 bases). The receptor's source is a man younger than 40 who received the YFV17D yellow fever vaccine. The input for sequencing was CD8+ T cells sorted from PBMCs, taken 45 days after the yellow fever booster vaccination. CDR3: CASSVSLGGVNEQFF. The CDR3, as DNA: TGTGCCAGCAGCGTAAGCCTAGGGGGAGTCAATGAGCAGTTCTTC.